This T cell receptor (beta chain) originates from a study of T cell repertoires in cytomegalovirus infection. The CDR3 loop spans 15 amino acids. Germline trimming cut 3 bases from V and 7 bases from J; bases unmatched to any gene: 6. Germline-derived CDR1 and CDR2 are SGHTA and FQGNSA. Each CDR3 protein gets one entry after TCRdb re-called the reads with MiXCR. Of 680,000 or so distinct CDR3 sequences listed, roughly 30% are singletons. Many counts were recorded for this clonotype. The antigen is undetermined. This receptor was taken from a human donor in good health (CMV status not recorded). Some clones in this sample may be carry-over from other donors' samples. The sequenced sample was cultured PBMCs, obtained from culture after CMV antigen stimulation. The gene calls are TRBV7-2 and TRBJ1-6; 7 positions agree with TRBD1. The chain's CDR3 is CASSLTGTLNSPLHF. The CDR3, as DNA: TGTGCCAGCAGCTTGACAGGGACACTAAATTCACCCCTCCACTTT.